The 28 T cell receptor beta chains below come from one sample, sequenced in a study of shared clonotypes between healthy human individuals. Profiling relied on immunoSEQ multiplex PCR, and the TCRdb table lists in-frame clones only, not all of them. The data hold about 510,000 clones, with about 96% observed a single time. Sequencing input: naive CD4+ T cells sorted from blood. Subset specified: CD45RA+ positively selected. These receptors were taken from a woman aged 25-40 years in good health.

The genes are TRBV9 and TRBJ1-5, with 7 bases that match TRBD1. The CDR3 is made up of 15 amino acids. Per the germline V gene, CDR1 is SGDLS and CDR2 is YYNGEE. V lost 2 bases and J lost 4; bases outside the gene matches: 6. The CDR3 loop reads CASSVGGGPNQPQHF. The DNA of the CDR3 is TGTGCCAGCAGCGTCGGAGGGGGCCCTAATCAGCCCCAGCATTTT.

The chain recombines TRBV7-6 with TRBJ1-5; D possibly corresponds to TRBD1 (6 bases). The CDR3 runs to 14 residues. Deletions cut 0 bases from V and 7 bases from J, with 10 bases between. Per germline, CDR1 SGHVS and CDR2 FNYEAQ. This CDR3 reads CASSLAGGGQPQHF. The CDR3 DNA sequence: TGTGCCAGCAGCTTAGCTGGGGGCGGACAGCCCCAGCATTTT.

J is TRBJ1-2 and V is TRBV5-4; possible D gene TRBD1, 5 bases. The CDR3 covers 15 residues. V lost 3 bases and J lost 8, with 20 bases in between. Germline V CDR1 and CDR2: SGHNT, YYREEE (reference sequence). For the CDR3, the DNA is TGTGCCAGCAGCTCGGTTGGGGCAGGGTTAGGCGGCTACACCTTC. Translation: CASSSVGAGLGGYTF.

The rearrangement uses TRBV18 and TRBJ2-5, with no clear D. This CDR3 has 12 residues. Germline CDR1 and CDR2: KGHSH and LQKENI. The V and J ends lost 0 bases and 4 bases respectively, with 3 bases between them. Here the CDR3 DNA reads TGTGCCAGCTCACCACCGTTAGAGACCCAGTACTTC. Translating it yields CASSPPLETQYF.

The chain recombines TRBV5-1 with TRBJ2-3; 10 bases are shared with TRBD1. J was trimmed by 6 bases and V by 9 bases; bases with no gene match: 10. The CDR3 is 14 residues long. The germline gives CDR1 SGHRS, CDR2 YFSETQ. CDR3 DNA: TGCGCCACCCTAAGCTGGACAGGGGGGGATACGCAGTATTTT. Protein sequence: CATLSWTGGDTQYF.

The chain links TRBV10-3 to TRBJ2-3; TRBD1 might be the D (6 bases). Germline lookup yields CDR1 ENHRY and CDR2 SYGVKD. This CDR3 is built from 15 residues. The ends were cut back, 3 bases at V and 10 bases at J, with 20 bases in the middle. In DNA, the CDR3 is TGTGCCATCAGTGACCTCACAGGGCCCGGTCAAGCGCAGTATTTT. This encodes CAISDLTGPGQAQYF.

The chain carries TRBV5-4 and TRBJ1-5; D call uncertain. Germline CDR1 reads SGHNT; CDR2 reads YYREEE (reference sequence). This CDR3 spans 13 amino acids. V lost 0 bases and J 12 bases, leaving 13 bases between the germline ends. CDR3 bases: TGTGCCAGCAGCTTGGTTCCGTCGGAGGTCCAGCATTTT. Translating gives CASSLVPSEVQHF.

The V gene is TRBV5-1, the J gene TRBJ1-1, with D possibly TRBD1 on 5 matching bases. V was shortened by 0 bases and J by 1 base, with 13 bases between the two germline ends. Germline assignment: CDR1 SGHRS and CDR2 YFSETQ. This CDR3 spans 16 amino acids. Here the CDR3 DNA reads TGCGCCAGCAGCTTGGCCTCGGGTCAGGGGAACACTGAAGCTTTCTTT. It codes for CASSLASGQGNTEAFF.

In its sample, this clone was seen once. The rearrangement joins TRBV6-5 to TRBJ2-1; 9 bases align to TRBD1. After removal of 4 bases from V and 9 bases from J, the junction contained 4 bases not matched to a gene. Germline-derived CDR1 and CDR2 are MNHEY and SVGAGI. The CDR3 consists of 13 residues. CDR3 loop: CASSWGQGAEQFF. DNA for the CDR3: TGTGCCAGCAGTTGGGGACAGGGAGCTGAGCAGTTCTTC.

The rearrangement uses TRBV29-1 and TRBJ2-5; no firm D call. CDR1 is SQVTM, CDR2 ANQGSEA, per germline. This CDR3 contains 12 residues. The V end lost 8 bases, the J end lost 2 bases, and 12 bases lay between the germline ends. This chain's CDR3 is CSHLSLQETQYF. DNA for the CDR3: TGCAGCCACCTGTCCCTACAAGAGACCCAGTACTTC.

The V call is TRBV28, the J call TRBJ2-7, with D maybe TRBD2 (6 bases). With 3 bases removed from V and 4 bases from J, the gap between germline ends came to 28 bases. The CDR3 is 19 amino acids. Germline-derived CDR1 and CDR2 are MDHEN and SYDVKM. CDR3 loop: CASSFGALTGLLVTYEQYF. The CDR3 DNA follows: TGTGCCAGCAGTTTTGGCGCACTAACGGGACTGCTCGTAACTTACGAGCAGTACTTC.

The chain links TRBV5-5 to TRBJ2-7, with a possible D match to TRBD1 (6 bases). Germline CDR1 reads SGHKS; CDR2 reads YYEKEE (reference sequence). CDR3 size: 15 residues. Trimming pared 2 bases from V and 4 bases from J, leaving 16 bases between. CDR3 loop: CASSLSGTSIYEQYF. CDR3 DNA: TGTGCCAGCAGCTTATCCGGGACAAGTATTTACGAGCAGTACTTC.

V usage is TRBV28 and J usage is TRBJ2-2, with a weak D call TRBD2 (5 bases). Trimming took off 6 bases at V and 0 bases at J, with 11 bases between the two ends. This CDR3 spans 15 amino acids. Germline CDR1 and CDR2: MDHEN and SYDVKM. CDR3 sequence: CASSLGVANTGELFF. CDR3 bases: TGTGCCAGCAGCCTCGGGGTGGCGAACACCGGGGAGCTGTTTTTT.

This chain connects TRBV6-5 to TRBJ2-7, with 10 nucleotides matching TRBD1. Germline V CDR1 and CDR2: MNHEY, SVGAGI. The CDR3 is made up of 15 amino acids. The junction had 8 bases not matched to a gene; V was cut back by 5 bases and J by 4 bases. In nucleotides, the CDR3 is TGTGCCAGCAGTACAAGACAGGGGGCGCGGTACGAGCAGTACTTC. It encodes CASSTRQGARYEQYF.

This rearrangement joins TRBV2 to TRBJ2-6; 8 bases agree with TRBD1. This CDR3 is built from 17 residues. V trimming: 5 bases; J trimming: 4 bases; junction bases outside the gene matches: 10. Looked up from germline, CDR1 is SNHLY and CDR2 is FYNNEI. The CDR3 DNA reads TGTGCCAGCAGTTCAGGACAGGGTCTGTTCGGGGCCAACGTCCTGACTTTC. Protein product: CASSSGQGLFGANVLTF.

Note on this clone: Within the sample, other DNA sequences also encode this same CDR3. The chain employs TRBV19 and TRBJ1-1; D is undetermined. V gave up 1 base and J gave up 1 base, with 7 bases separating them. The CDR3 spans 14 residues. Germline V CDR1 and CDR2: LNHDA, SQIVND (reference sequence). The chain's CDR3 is CASSIGTANTEAFF. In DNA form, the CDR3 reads TGTGCCAGTAGTATAGGAACAGCGAACACTGAAGCTTTCTTT.

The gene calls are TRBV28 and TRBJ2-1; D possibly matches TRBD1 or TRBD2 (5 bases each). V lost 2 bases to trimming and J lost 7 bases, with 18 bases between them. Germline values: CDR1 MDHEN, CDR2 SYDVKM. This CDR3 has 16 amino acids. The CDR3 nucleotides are TGTGCCAGCAGTTTACCTAGCTCTTACAACAGGAATGAGCAGTTCTTC. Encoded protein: CASSLPSSYNRNEQFF. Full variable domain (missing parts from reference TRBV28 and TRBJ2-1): DVKVTQSSRYLVKRTGEKVFLECVQDMDHENMFWYRQDPGLGLRLIYFSYDVKMKEKGDIPEGYSVSREKKERFSLILESASTNQTSMYLCASSLPSSYNRNEQFFGPGTRLTVL.

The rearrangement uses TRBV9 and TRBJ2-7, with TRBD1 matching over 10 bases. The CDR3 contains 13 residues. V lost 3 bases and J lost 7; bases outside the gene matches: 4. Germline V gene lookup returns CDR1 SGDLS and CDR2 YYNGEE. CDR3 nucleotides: TGTGCCAGCAGCGACCGGGACAGGGGAGAGCAGTACTTC. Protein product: CASSDRDRGEQYF.

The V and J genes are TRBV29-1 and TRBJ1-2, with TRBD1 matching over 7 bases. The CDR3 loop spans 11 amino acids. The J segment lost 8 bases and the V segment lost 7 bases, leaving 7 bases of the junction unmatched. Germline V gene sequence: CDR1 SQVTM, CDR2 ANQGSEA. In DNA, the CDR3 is TGCAGCGCCTCTGGGGGACAGGGCTACACCTTC. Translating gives CSASGGQGYTF.

CDR3 nucleotides: TGTGCCAGCAGCTTCCAGGGATTTGACACTGAAGCTTTCTTT. As protein: CASSFQGFDTEAFF. V and J are TRBV5-4 and TRBJ1-1, with D perhaps TRBD1 (5 bases). The V gene lost 2 bases and the J gene lost 3 bases, with 11 bases spanning the gap. This CDR3 contains 14 residues. CDR1 SGHNT and CDR2 YYREEE come from the germline V gene (reference sequence).

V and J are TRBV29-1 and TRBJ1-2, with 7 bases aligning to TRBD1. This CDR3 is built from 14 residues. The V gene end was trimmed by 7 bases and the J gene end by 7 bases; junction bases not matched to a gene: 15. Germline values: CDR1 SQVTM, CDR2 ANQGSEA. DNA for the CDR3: TGCAGCGCTAATCTGAACAGGGGTCCCCTTGGCTACACCTTC. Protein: CSANLNRGPLGYTF.

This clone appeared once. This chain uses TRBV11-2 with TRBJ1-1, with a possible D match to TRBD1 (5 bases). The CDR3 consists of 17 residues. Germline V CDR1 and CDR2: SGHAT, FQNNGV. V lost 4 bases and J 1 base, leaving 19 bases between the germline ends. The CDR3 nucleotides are TGTGCCAGCAGCTCGAAAGGGGTTAAGCGTTCGAACACTGAAGCTTTCTTT. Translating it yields CASSSKGVKRSNTEAFF.

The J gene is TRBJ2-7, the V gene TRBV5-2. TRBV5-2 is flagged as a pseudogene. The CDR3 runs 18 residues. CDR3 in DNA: TGCGCCAGCAGCCGACAGGCCCTTGGGTGGGACCGGGGGTACGAGCAGTACTTC. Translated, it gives CASSRQALGWDRGYEQYF.

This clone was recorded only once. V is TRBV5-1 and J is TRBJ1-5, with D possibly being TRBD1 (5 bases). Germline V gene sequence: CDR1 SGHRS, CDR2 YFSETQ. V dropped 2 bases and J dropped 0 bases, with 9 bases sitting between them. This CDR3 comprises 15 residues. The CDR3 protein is CASSFGRDSNQPQHF. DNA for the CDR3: TGCGCCAGCAGCTTTGGCAGGGATAGCAATCAGCCCCAGCATTTT.

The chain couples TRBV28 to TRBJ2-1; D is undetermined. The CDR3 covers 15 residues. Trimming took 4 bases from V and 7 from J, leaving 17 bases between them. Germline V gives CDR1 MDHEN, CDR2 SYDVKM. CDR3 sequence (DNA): TGTGCCAGCAGTTCTTGGAAACCCTCAGAGAATGAGCAGTTCTTC. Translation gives CASSSWKPSENEQFF. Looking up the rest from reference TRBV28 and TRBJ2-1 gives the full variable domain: DVKVTQSSRYLVKRTGEKVFLECVQDMDHENMFWYRQDPGLGLRLIYFSYDVKMKEKGDIPEGYSVSREKKERFSLILESASTNQTSMYLCASSSWKPSENEQFFGPGTRLTVL.

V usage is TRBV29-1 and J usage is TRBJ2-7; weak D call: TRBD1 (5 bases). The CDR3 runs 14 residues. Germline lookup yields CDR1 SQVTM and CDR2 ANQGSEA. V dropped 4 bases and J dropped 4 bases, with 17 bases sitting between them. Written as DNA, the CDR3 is TGCAGCGTTGTGCCAGGGCGGCTGAATTACGAGCAGTACTTC. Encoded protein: CSVVPGRLNYEQYF.

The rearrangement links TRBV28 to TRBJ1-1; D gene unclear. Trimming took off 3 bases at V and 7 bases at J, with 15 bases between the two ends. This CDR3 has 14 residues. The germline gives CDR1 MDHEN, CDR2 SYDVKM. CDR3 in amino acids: CASSFGRTRGEAFF. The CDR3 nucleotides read TGTGCCAGCAGTTTCGGACGGACCAGAGGTGAAGCTTTCTTT. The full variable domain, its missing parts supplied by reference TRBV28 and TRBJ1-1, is DVKVTQSSRYLVKRTGEKVFLECVQDMDHENMFWYRQDPGLGLRLIYFSYDVKMKEKGDIPEGYSVSREKKERFSLILESASTNQTSMYLCASSFGRTRGEAFFGQGTRLTVV.

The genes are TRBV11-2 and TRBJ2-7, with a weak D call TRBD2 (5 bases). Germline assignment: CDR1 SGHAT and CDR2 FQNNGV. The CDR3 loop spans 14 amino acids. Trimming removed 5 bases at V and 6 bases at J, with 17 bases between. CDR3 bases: TGTGCCAGCAGCCCGGGATTCAAGATGGGCGAGCAGTACTTC. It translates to CASSPGFKMGEQYF.